This T cell receptor (beta chain) is from a study of early T cells in non-severe SARS-CoV-2 infection. The sample holds many counts of this clonotype. V lost 5 bases to trimming and J lost 5 bases; unmatched junction nucleotides: 9. Germline V lookup: CDR1 SGHTA, CDR2 FQGNSA. The CDR3 sequence is 15 residues long. TCRdb analysed the 5' RACE reads with MiXCR anew, one entry per CDR3 protein. The sample includes 60,000 to 85,000 distinct CDR3 sequences, about 16% of them seen just once. The chain recombines TRBV7-2 with TRBJ1-2; 9 bases align to TRBD1. The clonotype comes from an adult who was a healthcare worker with PCR-confirmed SARS-CoV-2 infection or an uninfected control (not recorded which). Sequencing input: whole blood. CDR3 loop: CASSSTGTGIYGYTF. The CDR3 DNA is TGTGCCAGCAGCAGCACCGGGACAGGGATTTATGGCTACACCTTC.